Each of the 29 T cell receptor beta chains below was sequenced from the same sample in a study of blood T cell repertoires in COVID-19. Profiled with immunoSEQ multiplex PCR; TCRdb holds only in-frame clones, not every one. The sample has 150,000 to 170,000 clones, around 84% seen once. The sample was PBMCs or T cells enriched from blood (not recorded which). The origin of the receptors is a man in his fifties who had recovered from COVID-19.

This clone was recorded once. The chain is built from TRBV11-3 and TRBJ2-2, with TRBD1 matching 7 bases. Germline CDR1 SGHNT, CDR2 YENEEA. The CDR3 has 18 residues. With 4 bases clipped from V and 0 bases from J, the junction kept 11 bases outside the gene matches. The CDR3 protein is CASSSPTGTATNTGELFF. The CDR3 nucleotides read TGTGCCAGCAGCTCGCCCACCGGGACAGCCACGAACACCGGGGAGCTGTTTTTT.

This clone was recorded a few times. This rearrangement joins TRBV7-2 to TRBJ1-1; 9 nucleotides agree with TRBD1. Unmatched junction bases numbered 10, after V lost 5 bases and J lost 6 bases. The length of the CDR3 is 15 residues. Germline CDR1 reads SGHTA; CDR2 reads FQGNSA. This CDR3 reads CASSPTTGGRAEAFF. Written as DNA, the CDR3 is TGTGCCAGCAGCCCGACGACAGGGGGGCGTGCTGAAGCTTTCTTT.

The rearrangement joins TRBV9 to TRBJ2-3; the D gene is possibly TRBD2 (6 bases). This CDR3 is 14 amino acids long. Trimming left V 2 bases short and J 3 bases short, with 10 bases between. Germline loops: CDR1 SGDLS, CDR2 YYNGEE. CDR3 sequence (DNA): TGTGCCAGCAGCGTTACGGGGGTGACAGATACGCAGTATTTT. It translates to CASSVTGVTDTQYF.

This clone was picked up a small number of times. The CDR3 protein is CASSLGTGEEVKKTQYF. The CDR3 bases are TGTGCCAGCAGCTTAGGGACAGGGGAAGAAGTGAAAAAGACCCAGTACTTC. The J gene is TRBJ2-5, the V gene TRBV7-9; 9 nucleotides match TRBD1. The CDR3 runs 17 residues. V shed 1 base, J shed 6 bases, and the junction held 12 bases outside the gene matches. Germline lookup yields CDR1 SEHNR and CDR2 FQNEAQ (reference sequence).

This rearrangement joins TRBV3-1 (or the pseudogene TRBV3-2) to TRBJ2-7; D possibly corresponds to TRBD1 (6 bases). Trimming removed 7 bases from V and 6 bases from J, with 10 bases in between. CDR3 size: 11 residues. Germline-derived CDR1 and CDR2 are LGHDT and YNNKEL (reference sequence). The CDR3 region has the DNA TGTGCCAGCAATGGGGGCGGCGAGCAGTACTTC. The encoded protein is CASNGGGEQYF.

V usage is TRBV7-3 and J usage is TRBJ2-1, with TRBD2 identical over 12 bases. The CDR3 contains 15 residues. The V gene's germline CDR1 is SGHTA and CDR2 FQGTGA. With 4 bases clipped from V and 5 bases from J, the junction kept 3 bases outside the gene matches. CDR3 bases: TGTGCCAGCAGCTACGGACTAGCGGGGAACAATGAGCAGTTCTTC. Amino acids: CASSYGLAGNNEQFF.

The gene calls are TRBV6-5 and TRBJ1-5; TRBD1 aligns across 8 bases. The CDR3 extends over 14 amino acids. Germline-derived CDR1 and CDR2 are MNHEY and SVGAGI. Trimming took 5 bases from V and 8 from J; bases not matched to a gene: 8. CDR3 sequence: CASSLRQGIKPQHF. CDR3 nucleotides: TGTGCCAGCAGTCTACGACAGGGGATAAAGCCCCAGCATTTT.

The genes are TRBV6-5 and TRBJ1-5; 9 nucleotides align to TRBD1. The CDR3 length is 16 residues. The germline gives CDR1 MNHEY, CDR2 SVGAGI. Trimming took 0 bases from V and 1 from J; bases not matched to a gene: 1. The CDR3 nucleotides read TGTGCCAGCAGTTACTCGGGGACAGGGAGCAATCAGCCCCAGCATTTT. Its translation: CASSYSGTGSNQPQHF.

The CDR3 sequence is CASRNRGWDEQYF. CDR3 DNA sequence: TGTGCCAGCAGGAACAGGGGTTGGGACGAGCAGTACTTC. The rearrangement uses TRBV2 and TRBJ2-7, with 7 nucleotides matching TRBD1. The germline V gene encodes CDR1 SNHLY and CDR2 FYNNEI. The CDR3 has 13 amino acids. After removal of 6 bases from V and 5 bases from J, the junction contained 7 bases not matched to a gene.

This sequence joins TRBV7-2 and TRBJ2-1; TRBD2 might be the D (6 bases). Germline loops: CDR1 SGHTA, CDR2 FQGNSA. The CDR3 runs to 16 residues. V shed 5 bases and J shed 0 bases, with 14 bases lying between them. The CDR3 reads CASSERLVPSYNEQFF. In DNA, the CDR3 is TGTGCCAGCAGCGAGCGACTAGTCCCCTCCTACAATGAGCAGTTCTTC.

This rearrangement joins TRBV19 to TRBJ1-1; 8 positions match TRBD1. This CDR3 comprises 15 residues. Germline V gene sequence: CDR1 LNHDA, CDR2 SQIVND (reference sequence). Trimming at V came to 6 bases and at J to 0 bases, leaving 6 bases not matched to a gene. The CDR3 reads CASRTDRALNTEAFF. Here the CDR3 DNA reads TGTGCCAGTAGAACGGACAGGGCCCTGAACACTGAAGCTTTCTTT.

This chain joins TRBV4-2 and TRBJ2-7; the match to TRBD2 covers 11 bases. The germline gives CDR1 LGHNA, CDR2 YNFKEQ. Trimming at V came to 4 bases and at J to 4 bases, leaving 6 bases not matched to a gene. The CDR3 extends over 15 amino acids. The CDR3: CASSLGLADQYEQYF. CDR3 DNA: TGTGCCAGCAGCCTGGGACTAGCGGACCAATACGAGCAGTACTTC.

The chain combines TRBV4-1 with TRBJ1-4; 8 nucleotides match TRBD1. Germline-derived CDR1 and CDR2 are MGHRA and YSYEKL. After removal of 4 bases from V and 7 bases from J, the junction contained 5 bases not matched to a gene. This CDR3 spans 14 amino acids. The CDR3 region has the DNA TGCGCCAGCAGCCGAGCAGGGGGCATTGAAAAACTGTTTTTT. Residues: CASSRAGGIEKLFF.

V gene TRBV5-1 combines with J gene TRBJ2-3, with TRBD1 matching over 8 bases. Germline V gives CDR1 SGHRS, CDR2 YFSETQ. V shed 4 bases, J shed 3 bases, and the junction held 7 bases outside the gene matches. The CDR3 sequence is 15 residues long. The CDR3 sequence: CASSRTGFLTDTQYF. CDR3 nucleotides: TGCGCCAGCAGCAGGACAGGGTTCCTAACAGATACGCAGTATTTT.

This chain uses TRBV3-1 (or the pseudogene TRBV3-2) with TRBJ1-6; D possibly corresponds to TRBD1 (6 bases). V lost 1 base, J lost 2 bases, and 9 bases lay in between. Germline CDR1 LGHDT, CDR2 YNNKEL (reference sequence). The CDR3 runs 16 residues. The CDR3 sequence: CASSQVHRAYNSPLHF. CDR3 DNA: TGTGCCAGCAGCCAAGTCCACAGGGCCTATAATTCACCCCTCCACTTT.

The chain employs TRBV5-6 and TRBJ1-6; no definite D call. Trimming took off 2 bases at V and 6 bases at J, with 15 bases between the two ends. In germline, CDR1 is SGHDT, CDR2 YYEEEE. This CDR3 is 16 amino acids long. CDR3 in amino acids: CASSFEPFSGNSPLHF. The CDR3 DNA is TGTGCCAGCAGCTTTGAACCCTTCAGTGGTAATTCACCCCTCCACTTT.

This chain joins TRBV19 and TRBJ1-1; no clear D. The CDR3 length is 13 residues. V lost 4 bases, J lost 3 bases, and 9 bases lay in between. The V gene's germline CDR1 is LNHDA and CDR2 SQIVND (reference sequence). CDR3 DNA sequence: TGTGCCAGTAGTACCAGGTGGGACACTGAAGCTTTCTTT. Encoded protein: CASSTRWDTEAFF.

This chain links TRBV25-1 with TRBJ2-1; TRBD1 matches 9 bases. The V segment lost 7 bases and the J segment 7 bases; nucleotides outside the gene matches: 11. This CDR3 has 15 residues. Germline loops: CDR1 MGHDK, CDR2 SYGVNS. The DNA for the CDR3 is TGTGCCAGCACTCAACCCGGGACAGGGTTGAATGAGCAGTTCTTC. It codes for CASTQPGTGLNEQFF.

This clone was recorded once. The chain has TRBV7-9 and TRBJ2-1; 9 bases are a match to TRBD2. This CDR3 region has 16 residues. Germline CDR1 SEHNR, CDR2 FQNEAQ (reference sequence). The V segment lost 5 bases and the J segment 4 bases; nucleotides outside the gene matches: 9. For the CDR3, the DNA is TGTGCCAGCAGCGCAGTAGCGGGGGAGCAATACAATGAGCAGTTCTTC. Amino acids: CASSAVAGEQYNEQFF.

Regarding this clone: Different DNA sequences within this sample yield the same CDR3. The V and J genes are TRBV18 and TRBJ2-5; 14 nucleotides line up with TRBD2. Per germline, CDR1 KGHSH and CDR2 LQKENI. Trimming removed 4 bases from V and 4 bases from J; junction bases left unmatched: 5. The CDR3 covers 16 residues. The CDR3, as DNA: TGTGCCAGCTCACGACTAGCGGGGGGGCCGGTAGAGACCCAGTACTTC. Its protein product is CASSRLAGGPVETQYF.

The chain joins TRBV10-3 to TRBJ1-2; 9 bases match TRBD1. V gave up 1 base and J gave up 3 bases; unmatched junction bases: 9. CDR3 length equals 17 residues. In germline, CDR1 is ENHRY, CDR2 SYGVKD. Here the CDR3 reads CAISELGTGTKDYGYTF. In nucleotides, the CDR3 is TGTGCCATCAGTGAGTTAGGGACAGGGACTAAGGACTATGGCTACACCTTC.

V gene TRBV11-3 combines with J gene TRBJ1-6, with D possibly TRBD1 on 5 matching bases. Germline V gene lookup returns CDR1 SGHNT and CDR2 YENEEA. Trimming stripped 6 bases from V and 15 bases from J, with 18 bases between. This CDR3 has 13 residues. The CDR3 DNA reads TGTGCCAGCAGAGGGGAGGCCTCCGGGGTCCTCCACTTT. Residues: CASRGEASGVLHF.

This sequence joins TRBV2 and TRBJ2-5; the match to TRBD1 covers 7 bases. V shed 6 bases and J 5 bases; nucleotides not matched to a gene: 6. Germline V gives CDR1 SNHLY, CDR2 FYNNEI. CDR3 length: 13 amino acids. The chain's CDR3 is CASRDMTGETQYF. CDR3 nucleotide sequence: TGTGCCAGCAGAGACATGACAGGGGAGACCCAGTACTTC.

The J gene is TRBJ1-6, the V gene TRBV3-1 (or the pseudogene TRBV3-2), with D unresolved. The V and J ends lost 0 bases and 7 bases respectively, with 4 bases between them. CDR1 is LGHDT, CDR2 YNNKEL, per germline (reference sequence). The length of the CDR3 is 13 residues. Here the CDR3 reads CASSQDENSPLHF. CDR3 DNA: TGTGCCAGCAGCCAAGATGAGAATTCACCCCTCCACTTT.

The rearrangement joins TRBV7-3 to TRBJ2-1, with TRBD1 identical over 8 bases. CDR3 length: 15 amino acids. Germline-derived CDR1 and CDR2 are SGHTA and FQGTGA. V dropped 2 bases and J dropped 4; count of bases not matched to a gene: 4. CDR3 coding DNA: TGTGCCAGCAGCTTAGGACAGGGCCGATACAATGAGCAGTTCTTC. It yields the protein CASSLGQGRYNEQFF.

The chain carries TRBV29-1 and TRBJ1-2; D is perhaps TRBD1 (5 bases). Trimming left V 4 bases short and J 3 bases short, with 12 bases between. CDR3 length: 13 amino acids. The germline V gene encodes CDR1 SQVTM and CDR2 ANQGSEA. The CDR3 spells CSVVVGPDYGYTF. The DNA of the CDR3 is TGCAGCGTTGTTGTGGGGCCGGACTATGGCTACACCTTC.

The chain employs TRBV6-4 and TRBJ1-6; 9 bases are shared with TRBD1. The CDR3 is 13 residues long. Germline V gene lookup returns CDR1 MRHNA and CDR2 SNTAGT. V shed 10 bases, J shed 5 bases, and the junction held 3 bases outside the gene matches. CDR3 in DNA: TGTGCCACACGGGACAGGGATAATTCACCCCTCCACTTT. It specifies CATRDRDNSPLHF.

This chain uses TRBV6-2 or TRBV6-3 with TRBJ1-1; TRBD1 matches at 8 bases. Germline values: CDR1 MNHEY, CDR2 SVGEGT. The CDR3 sequence is 14 residues long. V gave up 4 bases and J gave up 6 bases; unmatched junction bases: 7. As DNA, the CDR3 is TGTGCCAGCAGTTCCAAGACAGGGGCGTCTGAAGCTTTCTTT. Translation: CASSSKTGASEAFF.

The rearrangement links TRBV7-6 to TRBJ1-1; D perhaps matches TRBD1 (5 bases). The germline gives CDR1 SGHVS, CDR2 FNYEAQ. This CDR3 has 13 residues. V was clipped by 4 bases and J by 11 bases, with 17 bases between them. The CDR3 spells CASSSYQGSDAFF. Here the CDR3 DNA reads TGTGCCAGCAGCTCCTACCAGGGTTCGGATGCTTTCTTT.